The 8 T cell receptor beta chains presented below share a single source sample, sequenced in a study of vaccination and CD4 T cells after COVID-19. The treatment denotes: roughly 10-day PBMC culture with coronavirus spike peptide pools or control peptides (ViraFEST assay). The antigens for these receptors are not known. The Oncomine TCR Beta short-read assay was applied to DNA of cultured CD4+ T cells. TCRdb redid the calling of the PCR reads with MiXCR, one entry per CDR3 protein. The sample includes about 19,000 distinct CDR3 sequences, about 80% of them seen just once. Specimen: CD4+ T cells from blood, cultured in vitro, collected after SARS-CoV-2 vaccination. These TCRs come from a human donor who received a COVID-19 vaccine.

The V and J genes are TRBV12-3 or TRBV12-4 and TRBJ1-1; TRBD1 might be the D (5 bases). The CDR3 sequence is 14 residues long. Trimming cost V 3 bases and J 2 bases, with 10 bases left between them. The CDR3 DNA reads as TGTGCCAGCAGTTTTGTAGGGGCCAACACTGAAGCTTTCTTT. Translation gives CASSFVGANTEAFF.

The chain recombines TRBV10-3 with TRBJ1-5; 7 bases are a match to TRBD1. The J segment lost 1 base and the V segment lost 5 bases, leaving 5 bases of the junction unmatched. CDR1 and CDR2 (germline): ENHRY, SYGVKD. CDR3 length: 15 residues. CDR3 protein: CAISPDRASNQPQHF. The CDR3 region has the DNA TGTGCCATCAGTCCTGACAGGGCAAGCAATCAGCCCCAGCATTTT.

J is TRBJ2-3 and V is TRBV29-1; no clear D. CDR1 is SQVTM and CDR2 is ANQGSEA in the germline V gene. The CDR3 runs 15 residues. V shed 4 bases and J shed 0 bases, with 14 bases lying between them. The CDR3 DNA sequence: TGCAGCGTTGGCCCCACTGCTTCTAGCACAGATACGCAGTATTTT. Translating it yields CSVGPTASSTDTQYF.

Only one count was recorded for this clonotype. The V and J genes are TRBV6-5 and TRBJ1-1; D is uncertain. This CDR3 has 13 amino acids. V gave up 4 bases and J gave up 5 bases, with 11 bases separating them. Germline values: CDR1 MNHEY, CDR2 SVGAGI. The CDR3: CASSSWLETEAFF. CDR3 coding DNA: TGTGCCAGCAGTTCCTGGCTTGAGACTGAAGCTTTCTTT.

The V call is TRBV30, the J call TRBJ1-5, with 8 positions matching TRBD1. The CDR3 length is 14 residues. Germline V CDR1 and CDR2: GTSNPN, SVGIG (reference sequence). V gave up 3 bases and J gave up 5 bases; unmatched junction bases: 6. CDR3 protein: CAWSRRTGHQPQHF. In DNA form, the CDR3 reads TGTGCCTGGAGCCGTAGGACAGGGCATCAGCCCCAGCATTTT. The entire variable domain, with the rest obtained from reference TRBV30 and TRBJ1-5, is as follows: SQTIHQWPATLVQPVGSPLSLECTVEGTSNPNLYWYRQAAGRGLQLLFYSVGIGQISSEVPQNLSASRPQDRQFILSSKKLLLSDSGFYLCAWSRRTGHQPQHFGDGTRLSIL.

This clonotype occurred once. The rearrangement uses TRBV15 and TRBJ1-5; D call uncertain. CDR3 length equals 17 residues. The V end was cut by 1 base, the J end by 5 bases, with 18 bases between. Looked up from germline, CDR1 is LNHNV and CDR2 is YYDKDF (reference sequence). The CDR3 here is CATSRVNRRGDDQPQHF. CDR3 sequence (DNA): TGTGCCACCAGCAGAGTAAATCGGCGGGGTGATGATCAGCCCCAGCATTTT. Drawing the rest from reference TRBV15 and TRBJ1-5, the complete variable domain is DAMVIQNPRYQVTQFGKPVTLSCSQTLNHNVMYWYQQKSSQAPKLLFHYYDKDFNNEADTPDNFQSRRPNTSFCFLDIRSPGLGDTAMYLCATSRVNRRGDDQPQHFGDGTRLSIL.

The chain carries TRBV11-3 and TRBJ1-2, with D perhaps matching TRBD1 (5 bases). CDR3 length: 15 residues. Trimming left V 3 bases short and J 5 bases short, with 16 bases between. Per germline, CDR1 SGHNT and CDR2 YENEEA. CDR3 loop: CASSLGGDLLYGYTF. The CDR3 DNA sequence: TGTGCCAGCAGCTTGGGGGGGGACCTCCTTTATGGCTACACCTTC.

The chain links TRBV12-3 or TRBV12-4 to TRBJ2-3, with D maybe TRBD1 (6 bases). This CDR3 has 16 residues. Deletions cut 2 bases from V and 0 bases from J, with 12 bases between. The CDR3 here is CASSLWGQLSTDTQYF. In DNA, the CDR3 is TGTGCCAGCAGTTTATGGGGGCAACTAAGCACAGATACGCAGTATTTT.